This T cell receptor (beta chain) originates from a study of T cells after somatic rescue of genetic block. Germline V gives CDR1 SGHAT, CDR2 FQNNGV. The CDR3 extends over 14 amino acids. Trimming left V 5 bases short and J 6 bases short, with 14 bases between. Measured with immunoSEQ multiplex PCR; TCRdb has only the in-frame clones, and not every one. The repertoire consists of 50,000 to 60,000 clones, with approximately 96% occurring once and the leading ten covering roughly 0.077%. The J gene is TRBJ1-3, the V gene TRBV11-2; a possible D gene is TRBD1 (5 bases). Material: peripheral blood mononuclear cells (PBMCs). The origin of this receptor is a child under three years old. CDR3 nucleotides: TGTGCCAGCAGCACCCCAGGGAATGTAAACACCATATATTTT. Translating gives CASSTPGNVNTIYF.